This T cell receptor beta chain is from a study of Ad26.COV2.S vaccination and SARS-CoV-2 variants. The study, taken as a whole, reports: It was vaccine recipients, not placebo recipients, who had the higher spike-specific TCR breadth.

This clone was seen just once. Its specificity is unknown. The germline gives CDR1 MDHEN, CDR2 SYDVKM. The V end was cut by 7 bases, the J end by 4 bases, with 14 bases between. The CDR3 runs to 13 residues. Only in-frame clones appear in the TCRdb table, and some are missing; sequencing was by immunoSEQ multiplex PCR. The repertoire consists of about 480,000 clones, with roughly 85% occurring once and the leading ten covering around 13%. Sample treatment: roughly 18 received Ad26.COV2.S at low or high dose, single or two shots; a few received placebo; per-sample allocation not given. Following the first vaccine or placebo injection, samples were taken on day 63.

This clonotype was obtained from a person aged 18-65 years who received the Ad26.COV2.S COVID-19 vaccine or a placebo. The chain combines TRBV28 with TRBJ2-7, with D hard to call. The sequences come from peripheral blood, collected in a trial of Ad26.COV2.S vaccine versus placebo. In nucleotides, the CDR3 is TGTGCCAGCACTACGGGTTTGCGGTACGAGCAGTACTTC. Its translation: CASTTGLRYEQYF.